The entry below describes one TCR beta chain. Its antigen is still unknown. Germline V gene lookup returns CDR1 DFQATT and CDR2 SNEGSKA (reference sequence). Trimming left V 0 bases short and J 1 base short, with 14 bases between. The CDR3 has 16 amino acids. The data derive from a study of T cells after yellow fever vaccination. Study as a whole: Any fraction with a low cell number was prepared using SMART-Seq v4 Ultra Low Input. Overall study findings and caveats: Reappearance after the booster was seen for most primary-vaccination clones, at roughly 96% CD4 and 70% to 90% CD8. The secondary response was weaker but peaked faster, day 5 versus 15.

MiXCR, applied by TCRdb to the 5' RACE reads, yields one record per CDR3 protein. The data contain roughly 500,000 distinct CDR3 sequences, approximately 21% of them singletons. The chain joins TRBV20-1 to TRBJ2-3; D possibly corresponds to TRBD2 (5 bases). The receptor was derived from a man under 40 who received the YFV17D yellow fever vaccine. Sample: PBMCs, taken 15 days after the yellow fever booster vaccination. CDR3 coding DNA: TGCAGTGCTAGAGATTTAGCGAGCCTTGGCACAGATACGCAGTATTTT. Amino acid sequence: CSARDLASLGTDTQYF.